One and the same sample provided the 32 T cell receptor beta chains below, sequenced in a study of blood T cell repertoires in COVID-19. The assay was immunoSEQ multiplex PCR, and TCRdb's table has in-frame clones only and misses some. The repertoire holds over 120,000 clones, with about 79% as singletons. Sequencing used peripheral blood. The receptors stem from a man aged 60 to 75 with active or convalescent COVID-19.

The chain links TRBV18 to TRBJ1-1; no firm D call. In germline, CDR1 is KGHSH, CDR2 LQKENI. There are 12 residues in the CDR3. The V end lost 4 bases, the J end lost 6 bases, and 9 bases lay between the germline ends. DNA of the CDR3: TGTGCCAGCTCACAAAGGGAGGCTGAAGCTTTCTTT. This translates into CASSQREAEAFF.

The genes are TRBV5-8 and TRBJ1-1, with 9 nucleotides matching TRBD1. The V segment lost 1 base and the J segment 6 bases; nucleotides outside the gene matches: 4. The CDR3 contains 14 residues. Germline V gene lookup returns CDR1 SGHTS and CDR2 YDEGEE. The CDR3 here is CASSLLQGAAEAFF. CDR3 nucleotides: TGTGCCAGCAGCTTGTTACAGGGGGCGGCTGAAGCTTTCTTT.

This sequence joins TRBV6-4 and TRBJ2-4; 10 nucleotides align to TRBD2. The CDR3 is 24 residues long. Germline V gene data show CDR1 as MRHNA and CDR2 as SNTAGT. V shed 0 bases, J shed 0 bases, and the junction held 23 bases outside the gene matches. CDR3 region: CASSDSGLAGVFRHWLEAKNIQYF. The CDR3 DNA is TGTGCCAGCAGTGACTCGGGGCTAGCGGGAGTTTTCCGACATTGGCTAGAAGCCAAAAACATTCAGTACTTC.

The chain has TRBV4-3 and TRBJ1-2, with 7 bases matching TRBD1. This CDR3 has 13 residues. V trimming: 3 bases; J trimming: 8 bases; junction bases outside the gene matches: 6. The germline V gene has CDR1 LGHNA and CDR2 YSLEER. The CDR3 nucleotides read TGCGCCAGCAGCCATAGTACAGGGGAAGGCTACACCTTC. This codes for CASSHSTGEGYTF.

In DNA form, the CDR3 reads TGCGCCAGCAAGGGGATGGCAAGCTCCTACAATGAGCAGTTCTTC. It is translated as CASKGMASSYNEQFF. The chain links TRBV5-1 to TRBJ2-1; D possibly corresponds to TRBD1 (5 bases). Germline loops: CDR1 SGHRS, CDR2 YFSETQ. V was cut by 6 bases and J by 0 bases, with 13 bases left in between. The CDR3 totals 15 residues.

The V gene is TRBV7-9, the J gene TRBJ1-4, with 8 bases fitting TRBD1. The ends lost 5 bases at V and 8 bases at J; junction bases unmatched: 10. The CDR3 has 15 amino acids. Germline V gene sequence: CDR1 SEHNR, CDR2 FQNEAQ (reference sequence). The DNA for the CDR3 is TGTGCCAGCAGCCCACCGGGACAGGTCTCGGAAAAACTGTTTTTT. It encodes CASSPPGQVSEKLFF.

This clone was picked up one time. This rearrangement joins TRBV6-6 to TRBJ1-1; TRBD1 matches 10 bases. Germline CDR1 reads MNHNY; CDR2 reads SVGAGI (reference sequence). After removal of 5 bases from V and 8 bases from J, the junction contained 8 bases not matched to a gene. The CDR3 has 14 amino acids. The DNA of the CDR3 is TGTGCCAGCAGTGCAGACAGGGGGCGACCCGAAGCTTTCTTT. It encodes CASSADRGRPEAFF.

The chain carries TRBV13 and TRBJ1-1; perhaps TRBD1 as D (6 bases). This CDR3 is 15 amino acids long. V was cut by 5 bases and J by 6 bases, with 19 bases left in between. CDR1 is PRHDT and CDR2 is FYEKMQ in the germline V gene (reference sequence). The CDR3 loop is CASSTHRAGTSEAFF. In nucleotides, the CDR3 is TGTGCCAGCAGCACTCACAGGGCAGGGACATCTGAAGCTTTCTTT. The variable domain in full, with the rest retrieved from reference TRBV13 and TRBJ1-1, is AAGVIQSPRHLIKEKRETATLKCYPIPRHDTVYWYQQGPGQDPQFLISFYEKMQSDKGSIPDRFSAQQFSDYHSELNMSSLELGDSALYFCASSTHRAGTSEAFFGQGTRLTVV.

This clone was recorded a few times. CDR3 nucleotide sequence: TGTGCCAGCAGTTCCGCGCGGGGACTGTTTTTT. It encodes CASSSARGLFF. V is TRBV12-3 or TRBV12-4 and J is TRBJ1-4; D unclear. Deletions cut 4 bases from V and 13 bases from J, with 10 bases between. The CDR3 is 11 amino acids.

The V and J genes are TRBV2 and TRBJ1-3, with TRBD1 matching over 9 bases. CDR1 is SNHLY, CDR2 FYNNEI, per germline. The CDR3 covers 14 residues. V shed 8 bases, J shed 4 bases, and the junction held 6 bases outside the gene matches. Here the CDR3 DNA reads TGTGCCAGCTGTCGGACAGGGGCGGGAAACACCATATATTTT. It yields the protein CASCRTGAGNTIYF.

This clone was counted once. This chain links TRBV7-9 with TRBJ1-1, with D possibly TRBD1 on 5 matching bases. The V gene lost 3 bases and the J gene lost 4 bases, with 12 bases spanning the gap. CDR1 and CDR2 from the germline V gene are SEHNR and FQNEAQ (reference sequence). CDR3 length: 14 amino acids. CDR3 residues: CASSFYQGSTEAFF. CDR3 DNA: TGTGCCAGCAGCTTCTACCAGGGTAGCACTGAAGCTTTCTTT.

The rearrangement uses TRBV3-1 (or the pseudogene TRBV3-2) and TRBJ2-1; TRBD2 aligns across 11 bases. V lost 4 bases and J lost 6; bases outside the gene matches: 2. This CDR3 region has 14 residues. CDR1 and CDR2 from the germline V gene are LGHDT and YNNKEL (reference sequence). The chain's CDR3 is CASSPSGRPNEQFF. CDR3 bases: TGTGCCAGCAGCCCTAGCGGGAGGCCCAATGAGCAGTTCTTC.

V and J are TRBV18 and TRBJ2-7, with D hard to call. The ends were cut back, 2 bases at V and 6 bases at J, with 11 bases in the middle. Germline V lookup: CDR1 KGHSH, CDR2 LQKENI. This CDR3 contains 13 residues. In DNA, the CDR3 is TGTGCCAGCTCACCAGAGTCTTTTTTCGAGCAGTACGTC. It translates to CASSPESFFEQYV.

The CDR3 here is CASSWGADTQYF. The CDR3 DNA reads as TGTGCCAGTAGTTGGGGGGCAGATACGCAGTATTTT. V gene TRBV19 combines with J gene TRBJ2-3; tentatively, D is TRBD2 (6 bases). Germline loops: CDR1 LNHDA, CDR2 SQIVND (reference sequence). Trimming cost V 5 bases and J 4 bases, with 7 bases left between them. CDR3 length: 12 residues. Drawing the rest from reference TRBV19 and TRBJ2-3, the complete variable domain is DGGITQSPKYLFRKEGQNVTLSCEQNLNHDAMYWYRQDPGQGLRLIYYSQIVNDFQKGDIAEGYSVSREKKESFPLTVTSAQKNPTAFYLCASSWGADTQYFGPGTRLTVL.

The chain combines TRBV7-2 with TRBJ2-7; 9 bases align to TRBD1. The V gene end was trimmed by 5 bases and the J gene end by 2 bases; junction bases not matched to a gene: 4. Germline V gene sequence: CDR1 SGHTA, CDR2 FQGNSA. CDR3 length: 14 residues. CDR3 residues: CASSLQGAPYEQYF. CDR3 coding DNA: TGTGCCAGCAGCCTACAGGGGGCCCCCTACGAGCAGTACTTC. Full variable domain (rest looked up from reference TRBV7-2 and TRBJ2-7): GAGVSQSPSNKVTEKGKDVELRCDPISGHTALYWYRQSLGQGLEFLIYFQGNSAPDKSGLPSDRFSAERTGGSVSTLTIQRTQQEDSAVYLCASSLQGAPYEQYFGPGTRLTVT.

The V call is TRBV5-6, the J call TRBJ1-2; TRBD1 might be the D (6 bases). CDR1 and CDR2 from the germline V gene are SGHDT and YYEEEE. V dropped 4 bases and J dropped 5 bases, with 18 bases sitting between them. This CDR3 spans 15 amino acids. CDR3 protein: CASSQGQGVGYGYTF. Written as DNA, the CDR3 is TGTGCCAGCAGCCAGGGGCAGGGAGTGGGGTATGGCTACACCTTC.

This chain links TRBV5-1 with TRBJ1-1; D is undetermined. Trimming left V 0 bases short and J 6 bases short, with 15 bases between. The CDR3 runs to 15 residues. CDR1 and CDR2 (germline): SGHRS, YFSETQ. CDR3 protein: CASSLVAGIGSEAFF. CDR3 nucleotide sequence: TGCGCCAGCAGCTTGGTTGCGGGAATTGGGTCTGAAGCTTTCTTT.

This clone is a singleton in its sample. The V gene is TRBV7-9, the J gene TRBJ2-7; 7 bases map to TRBD1. The CDR3 has 15 residues. Per the germline V gene, CDR1 is SEHNR and CDR2 is FQNEAQ (reference sequence). Germline trimming cut 4 bases from V and 0 bases from J; bases unmatched to any gene: 6. The DNA of the CDR3 is TGTGCCAGCAGCTCAGGGGGAACTGACTCCTACGAGCAGTACTTC. This gives the protein CASSSGGTDSYEQYF.

The chain carries TRBV5-4 and TRBJ2-7; 7 nucleotides agree with TRBD1. The germline V gene encodes CDR1 SGHNT and CDR2 YYREEE (reference sequence). With V trimmed by 1 base and J by 2 bases, 3 bases remained unmatched. The CDR3 has 14 residues. The CDR3 loop is CASSLRQGTYEQYF. CDR3 coding DNA: TGTGCCAGCAGCTTGCGACAGGGAACCTACGAGCAGTACTTC.

This clone was recorded a few times. This chain links TRBV5-1 with TRBJ2-7; 12 bases are a match to TRBD1. The CDR3 runs 16 residues. V lost 1 base to trimming and J lost 7 bases; unmatched junction nucleotides: 9. CDR1 is SGHRS and CDR2 is YFSETQ in the germline V gene. The CDR3 DNA reads as TGCGCCAGCAGCTTGAGGCCGGGACAGGGGGCGCATGAGCAGTACTTC. Translation: CASSLRPGQGAHEQYF.

This clone was seen a single time. CDR3 region: CASSFRPRGGNSPLHF. CDR3 nucleotide sequence: TGCGCCAGCAGCTTCCGCCCAAGGGGAGGTAATTCACCCCTCCACTTT. The V gene is TRBV5-1, the J gene TRBJ1-6; tentative D call: TRBD1 (5 bases). The CDR3 has 16 amino acids. Trimming left V 2 bases short and J 6 bases short, with 15 bases between. Germline loops: CDR1 SGHRS, CDR2 YFSETQ. The whole variable domain, remainder taken from reference TRBV5-1 and TRBJ1-6, is KAGVTQTPRYLIKTRGQQVTLSCSPISGHRSVSWYQQTPGQGLQFLFEYFSETQRNKGNFPGRFSGRQFSNSRSEMNVSTLELGDSALYLCASSFRPRGGNSPLHFGNGTRLTVT.

V gene TRBV18 combines with J gene TRBJ1-1, with 8 positions matching TRBD1. Germline loops: CDR1 KGHSH, CDR2 LQKENI. The CDR3 is made up of 18 amino acids. Germline trimming cut 1 base from V and 4 bases from J; bases unmatched to any gene: 14. CDR3 region: CASSPRDRYYRVGTEAFF. CDR3 coding DNA: TGTGCCAGCTCACCACGGGACAGGTATTATAGGGTGGGCACTGAAGCTTTCTTT.

The rearrangement uses TRBV24-1 and TRBJ1-5; D gene uncertain. Germline CDR1 and CDR2: KGHDR and SFDVKD. The CDR3 spans 14 residues. V was cut by 0 bases and J by 2 bases, with 4 bases left in between. As DNA, the CDR3 is TGTGCCACCAGTGATTTGGCAGGCAATCAGCCCCAGCATTTT. It codes for CATSDLAGNQPQHF.

This sequence joins TRBV25-1 and TRBJ1-5; D is ambiguous. Per germline, CDR1 MGHDK and CDR2 SYGVNS. Trimming removed 1 base at V and 0 bases at J, with 7 bases between. This CDR3 spans 15 amino acids. The DNA for the CDR3 is TGTGCCAGCAGTGAATTTGGTAGTAGCAATCAGCCCCAGCATTTT. Encoded protein: CASSEFGSSNQPQHF.

This rearrangement joins TRBV5-8 to TRBJ1-2, with TRBD1 identical over 8 bases. Germline values: CDR1 SGHTS, CDR2 YDEGEE. V lost 3 bases to trimming and J lost 9 bases; unmatched junction nucleotides: 4. The CDR3 has 12 amino acids. The CDR3 DNA is TGTGCCAGCAGCTCCTGGACAGGGAGCTACACCTTC. It yields the protein CASSSWTGSYTF.

The chain employs TRBV11-2 and TRBJ1-6, with 7 positions matching TRBD1. V shed 1 base and J 4 bases; nucleotides not matched to a gene: 4. Germline V gene sequence: CDR1 SGHAT, CDR2 FQNNGV. This CDR3 has 16 residues. This CDR3 is CASSLGPGQYNSPLHF. The DNA for the CDR3 is TGTGCCAGCAGCTTAGGACCGGGACAGTATAATTCACCCCTCCACTTT.

This chain joins TRBV6-5 and TRBJ2-6; no clear D. The CDR3 extends over 15 amino acids. Trimming cost V 6 bases and J 0 bases, with 9 bases left between them. Germline values: CDR1 MNHEY, CDR2 SVGAGI. This CDR3 is CASSSFRSGANVLTF. CDR3 nucleotides: TGTGCCAGCAGCTCCTTTCGCTCTGGGGCCAACGTCCTGACTTTC.

The chain couples TRBV2 to TRBJ1-6, with D maybe TRBD1 (6 bases). From germline, CDR1 is SNHLY and CDR2 FYNNEI. Deletions cut 6 bases from V and 7 bases from J, with 10 bases between. The CDR3 is 13 amino acids. The CDR3 DNA reads TGTGCCAGCAGCCTACAGGGAAATTCACCCCTCCACTTT. Protein product: CASSLQGNSPLHF. The full variable domain, rest sourced from reference TRBV2 and TRBJ1-6, is EPEVTQTPSHQVTQMGQEVILRCVPISNHLYFYWYRQILGQKVEFLVSFYNNEISEKSEIFDDQFSVERPDGSNFTLKIRSTKLEDSAMYFCASSLQGNSPLHFGNGTRLTVT.

This clone was seen only a few times. The same CDR3 also results from other DNA sequences found in this sample. The chain is built from TRBV19 and TRBJ1-2; D unresolved. Germline CDR1 is LNHDA and CDR2 is SQIVND (reference sequence). Trimming cost V 3 bases and J 2 bases, with 7 bases left between them. This CDR3 spans 13 amino acids. The CDR3 DNA reads TGTGCCAGTAGTATTTCGGGGAACTATGGCTACACCTTC. Translated: CASSISGNYGYTF. Together with reference TRBV19 and TRBJ1-2, the CDR3 gives the full variable domain: DGGITQSPKYLFRKEGQNVTLSCEQNLNHDAMYWYRQDPGQGLRLIYYSQIVNDFQKGDIAEGYSVSREKKESFPLTVTSAQKNPTAFYLCASSISGNYGYTFGSGTRLTVV.

This clone was seen just once. CDR3 loop: CASSQESQGRYGYTF. CDR3 sequence (DNA): TGTGCCAGCAGCCAAGAGAGTCAGGGGCGGTATGGCTACACCTTC. The chain is built from TRBV3-1 (or the pseudogene TRBV3-2) and TRBJ1-2; possible D gene TRBD1, 6 bases. Trimming cost V 0 bases and J 5 bases, with 13 bases left between them. The germline V gene encodes CDR1 LGHDT and CDR2 YNNKEL (reference sequence). CDR3 length: 15 residues.

This chain joins TRBV12-3 or TRBV12-4 and TRBJ1-2, with D uncertain. The CDR3 length is 13 residues. V dropped 6 bases and J dropped 4 bases, with 12 bases sitting between them. The CDR3 region is CASSPGRPYGYTF. CDR3 nucleotides: TGTGCCAGCAGCCCCGGGAGGCCCTATGGCTACACCTTC.

CDR3 sequence: CASSPGQGARETQYF. The CDR3 DNA is TGTGCCAGCAGCCCGGGACAGGGGGCGCGGGAGACCCAGTACTTC. The rearrangement joins TRBV7-2 to TRBJ2-5; TRBD1 matches 12 bases. Germline V gene lookup returns CDR1 SGHTA and CDR2 FQGNSA. V was clipped by 5 bases and J by 5 bases; unmatched bases: 6. This CDR3 has 15 amino acids.